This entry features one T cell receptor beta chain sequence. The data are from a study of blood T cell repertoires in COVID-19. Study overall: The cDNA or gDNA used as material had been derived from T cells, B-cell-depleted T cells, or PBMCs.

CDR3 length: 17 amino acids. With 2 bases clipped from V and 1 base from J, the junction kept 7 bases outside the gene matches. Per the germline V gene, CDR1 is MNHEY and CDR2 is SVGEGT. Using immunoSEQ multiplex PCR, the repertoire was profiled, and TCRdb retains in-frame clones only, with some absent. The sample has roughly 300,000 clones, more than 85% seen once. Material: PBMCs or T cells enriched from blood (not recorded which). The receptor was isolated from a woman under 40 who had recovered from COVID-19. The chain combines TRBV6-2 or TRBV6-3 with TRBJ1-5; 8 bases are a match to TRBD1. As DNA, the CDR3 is TGTGCCAGCAGTTACGGGGCAGGGGGCTGGAGCAATCAGCCCCAGCATTTT. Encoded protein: CASSYGAGGWSNQPQHF.